This TCR beta chain was recovered during a study of tumor-infiltrating lymphocytes in primary liver carcinoma. Broader study findings: Whereas tumor region pairs overlapped more, tumor-adjacent and tumor-blood pairs overlapped less.

With regard to this clonotype: The antigen is undetermined. Germline is not matched at one junction end, which may reflect a read error.

CDR1 and CDR2 from the germline V gene are SGHAT and FQNNGV. The CDR3 runs to 16 residues. Unsorted bulk tissue (about 19-33 mg) underwent RNA and DNA co-extraction. Using a constant-region primer together with ProtoScript II reverse transcriptase, TCR beta cDNA was made from approximately 0.55 ug of total RNA. Investigators got TCR beta libraries out of three nested multiplex PCR rounds, done with slightly modified ARM-PCR. PCR rounds one and two used TRBV1-TRBV30 forward primers with a C-beta reverse primer for 10 cycles each. TCRdb ran MiXCR on the multiplex PCR reads and lists one entry per CDR3 protein. The top ten hold around 30% of the sample, which has roughly 86,000 distinct CDR3 sequences, less than 70% seen once.

The receptor comes from a man aged 40-49 years with primary liver carcinoma and hepatitis B virus infection. The sequenced material came from tumor-adjacent normal liver tissue. J is TRBJ2-6 and V is TRBV11-2; the D gene could be TRBD1 or TRBD2 (6 bases each). The CDR3 region is CASSLCKRGRANVMTF. In DNA, the CDR3 is TGTGCCAGCAGCTTATGTAAACGGGGGCGGGCCAACGTCATGACTTTC.